These T cell receptor beta chains were read from a single sample in a study of T cells after somatic rescue of genetic block. Clones were sequenced by immunoSEQ multiplex PCR, and TCRdb holds only the in-frame ones, with some missing. The sample has 13,000 or so clones, 60% to 75% seen once; the top ten hold less than 20%. The sequenced sample consisted of peripheral blood mononuclear cells (PBMCs). The receptors were gathered from a boy between 10 and 17 years old. Each CDR3 is given with its conserved first and last residue. The D gene is left open where the match is weak. A row's size may be missing; if present it is once, few, many or a size class.

few,.,TRBJ2-5,TRBV11-2,CASSLKGGFQETQYF,TGTGCCAGCAGCTTAAAAGGGGGATTCCAAGAGACCCAGTACTTC
.,.,TRBJ2-3,TRBV12-5,CASGSLGEGVDTQYF,TGTGCTAGTGGTTCCCTTGGGGAGGGGGTGGATACGCAGTATTTT
once,.,TRBJ2-5,TRBV21-1,CASSKAGGDQETQYF,TGTGCCAGCAGCAAAGCGGGGGGGGACCAAGAGACCCAGTACTTC
.,.,TRBJ1-6,TRBV6-1,CASSEAPWRGSNSPLHF,TGTGCCAGCAGTGAAGCACCATGGCGGGGCTCGAATTCACCCCTCCACTTT
few,.,TRBJ1-3,TRBV6-1,CASITGPSSGNTIYF,TGTGCCAGCATAACAGGACCAAGCTCTGGAAACACCATATATTTT
medium-sized,.,TRBJ1-4,TRBV2,CASRGYPSAPNEKLFF,TGTGCCAGCAGGGGATACCCGTCGGCACCTAATGAAAAACTGTTTTTT
.,.,TRBJ2-1,TRBV6-5,CASSYWGAGEQFF,TGTGCCAGCAGTTACTGGGGGGCGGGGGAGCAGTTCTTC
.,.,TRBJ1-2,TRBV7-3,CASSSGYGYTF,TGTGCCAGCAGCTCCGGCTATGGCTACACCTTC
once,.,TRBJ1-2,TRBV7-8,CASSLDSQGRDHYGYTF,TGTGCCAGCAGCTTGGATTCCCAAGGCAGGGATCACTATGGCTACACCTTC
.,.,TRBJ1-4,TRBV5-1,CASSLGGREKLFF,TGCGCCAGCAGCTTGGGCGGCCGTGAAAAACTGTTTTTT
few,TRBD1,TRBJ1-6,TRBV2,CASKPGQPSNSPLHF,TGTGCCAGCAAACCGGGACAGCCTTCTAATTCACCCCTCCACTTT
.,TRBD2,TRBJ2-3,TRBV10-3,CAISESTSPQYF,TGTGCCATCAGTGAGTCGACTAGCCCGCAGTATTTT
few,.,TRBJ1-4,TRBV11-2,CASSPAPDFEKLFF,TGTGCCAGCAGCCCCGCCCCAGATTTTGAAAAACTGTTTTTT
few,.,TRBJ2-7,TRBV5-1,CASSLGQARETYEQYF,TGCGCCAGCAGCTTGGGGCAGGCTAGGGAAACCTACGAGCAGTACTTC
few,TRBD1,TRBJ1-5,TRBV27,CASSPYLFDRGHNQPQHF,TGTGCCAGCAGTCCCTATCTCTTTGACAGGGGACACAATCAGCCCCAGCATTTT
.,.,TRBJ1-3,TRBV28,CASRPGISGNTIYF,TGTGCCAGCAGGCCCGGAATCTCTGGAAACACCATATATTTT
.,TRBD1,TRBJ2-2,TRBV5-3,CARSGWDRDTGELFF,TGTGCCAGAAGCGGGTGGGACAGGGACACCGGGGAGCTGTTTTTT
few,.,TRBJ2-7,TRBV6-6,CASSWVGHEQYF,TGTGCCAGCAGCTGGGTTGGGCACGAGCAGTACTTC
.,.,TRBJ1-5,TRBV28,CASSLAGSQNQPQHF,TGTGCCAGCAGTTTGGCCGGAAGTCAAAATCAGCCCCAGCATTTT
.,TRBD2,TRBJ2-7,TRBV5-1,CASSLAPSGESYEQYF,TGCGCCAGCAGCTTGGCTCCCAGCGGGGAGTCCTACGAGCAGTACTTC
.,.,TRBJ2-5,TRBV6-5,CASSYSTGRRETQYF,TGTGCCAGCAGTTACTCAACAGGAAGGCGGGAGACCCAGTACTTC
few,.,TRBJ1-2,TRBV18,CASSPQGDGPQGGYTF,TGTGCCAGCTCCCCCCAGGGAGACGGCCCACAAGGGGGCTACACCTTC